This T cell receptor (beta chain) was sequenced for a study of T-cell reconstitution after alpha-beta-depleted transplantation in children. In the case of this clonotype: The antigen is undetermined.

Study results and caveats: Recipient T cells and thymic progenitors that survived were the source of the high TCRbeta diversity seen at day 60 in some patients. After transplant, at about two months, alpha-beta T cells were reportedly derived from several hundred expanded graft clones.

This CDR3 comprises 16 residues. CDR1 and CDR2 from the germline V gene are MGHRA and YSYEKL. V lost 4 bases and J lost 5; bases outside the gene matches: 11. A TCRbeta library incorporating unique molecular identifiers was prepared. TCRdb recomputed calls from the PCR reads with MiXCR, one row per CDR3 protein. Of 700,000 to 950,000 distinct CDR3 sequences listed, 16% are singletons. The chain recombines TRBV4-1 with TRBJ2-5; 9 positions match TRBD1. The sequence came from a male patient between 10 and 17 years old who had a stem cell transplant for acute lymphoblastic leukemia, so the T cells may come from the graft donor. The specimen comprised PBMCs, mostly from graft donor cells, sampled 360 days after TCRalphabeta/CD19-depleted stem cell transplant. CDR3 sequence reads: CASSRTGEGLRETQYF. The CDR3 DNA reads as TGCGCCAGCAGCCGGACAGGGGAGGGGTTAAGGGAGACCCAGTACTTC.